Many counts were recorded for the clone carrying this T cell receptor beta chain. Investigators excluded patients with uncontrolled infection, other autoimmune disease, pregnancy or lactation. The sample comes from a study of T cells in Graves' hyperthyroidism and ophthalmopathy. TCR beta CDR3 region amplification was performed from RNA transcripts. The HTBI primer set drove a first-round RT-PCR of the TCR CDR3. TCRdb reprocessed the multiplex PCR reads with MiXCR, giving one entry per CDR3 protein. Among around 390,000 distinct CDR3 sequences listed, 13% to 15% were seen once. This receptor was taken from a woman aged 25 to 39 with Graves' ophthalmopathy. The material sequenced was blood.

The CDR3 is CASGPGTTDTQYF. The DNA for the CDR3 is TGCGCCAGCGGTCCAGGGACGACAGATACGCAGTATTTT. The chain combines TRBV5-1 with TRBJ2-3; D assignment may be TRBD1 or TRBD2 (5 bases each). The CDR3 spans 13 residues. V was pared by 7 bases and J by 3 bases, with 12 bases between. CDR1 is SGHRS, CDR2 YFSETQ, per germline.